These T cell receptor beta chains were read from a single sample in a study of T cell clones after liver transplantation. Using immunoSEQ multiplex PCR, the repertoire was profiled, and TCRdb retains in-frame clones only, with some absent. Among roughly 72,000 clones listed, 80% to 90% were seen once. Sequencing used CD4+ T cells from blood, obtained roughly 50 months after liver transplant. These receptors were collected from a human patient who received a liver transplant. Some of the T cells may derive from the graft donor. Both conserved end residues are part of each CDR3. The order of the fields is J gene, D gene, clone size, V gene, CDR3 DNA, CDR3 protein. A D gene is named only where the DNA matches it firmly. The size of a clone is reported for some rows only, either as once, few or many, or as a class for expanded clones.

TRBJ2-1,TRBD1,.,TRBV4-3,TGCGCCAGCAGCCAAGATCTACAGGGGCCCTACAATGAGCAGTTCTTC,CASSQDLQGPYNEQFF
TRBJ1-2,.,.,TRBV5-5,TGTGCCAGCAGCTTGGAAGGTTGGAACTATGGCTACACCTTC,CASSLEGWNYGYTF
TRBJ2-3,.,.,TRBV5-1,TGCGCCAGCAGCTTGAGGGGGGGTGCAGATACGCAGTATTTT,CASSLRGGADTQYF
TRBJ1-6,TRBD1,.,TRBV6-5,TGTGCCAGCAGCAAATCAGGGGGTTATTCACCCCTCCACTTT,CASSKSGGYSPLHF
TRBJ2-7,.,.,TRBV7-3,TGTGCCAGCAGCTTAGGATCGAGCTCCTACGAGCAGTACTTC,CASSLGSSSYEQYF
TRBJ1-2,.,once,TRBV7-9,TGTGCCAGCAGCTTCGAGTCCCAGCCTGGCTACACCTTC,CASSFESQPGYTF
TRBJ2-1,TRBD2,.,TRBV5-4,TGTGCCAGCAGCTTGCCCTCCCGGGGAGCGGGAGTAGGTAATGAGCAGTTCTTC,CASSLPSRGAGVGNEQFF
TRBJ1-1,.,.,TRBV11-2,TGTGCCAGCAGCCCCAGAGGTGGGTTGGGTGAAGCTTTCTTT,CASSPRGGLGEAFF
TRBJ2-5,TRBD1,.,TRBV28,TGTGCCAGCAGTTTACCAGGGGGCGGTGAGACCCAGTACTTC,CASSLPGGGETQYF
TRBJ2-5,.,.,TRBV7-9,TGTGCCACGACAGAAAAAGAGACCCAGTACTTC,CATTEKETQYF
TRBJ2-4,.,.,TRBV30,TGTGCCTGGAGTGTCGACAGTAAAGGTCGTCAGTACTTC,CAWSVDSKGRQYF
TRBJ2-3,TRBD1,medium-sized,TRBV28,TGTGCCAGCAGTTTCCCCGGGACAGGGGGCACAGATACGCAGTATTTT,CASSFPGTGGTDTQYF
TRBJ2-5,.,.,TRBV7-2,TGTGCCAGCAGCTTAAACATAGAGACCCAGTACTTC,CASSLNIETQYF
TRBJ2-3,.,.,TRBV7-3,TGTGCCAGCAGCTTAGCTAGCACAGATACGCAGTATTTT,CASSLASTDTQYF
TRBJ1-2,.,few,TRBV15,TGTGCCACCAGCGGCGCGGGTCGGCGCTATGGCTACACCTTC,CATSGAGRRYGYTF
TRBJ2-1,TRBD2,.,TRBV5-1,TGCGCCAGCAGCTTGGAACTAGCGGGGGCGGGTGAGCAGTTCTTC,CASSLELAGAGEQFF
TRBJ2-5,.,.,TRBV27,TGTGCCAGCAGTACTAATAGCAGGATACAAGAGACCCAGTACTTC,CASSTNSRIQETQYF
TRBJ1-5,.,few,TRBV19,TGTGCCAGTACCTTAGACAGGAATCAGCCCCAGCATTTT,CASTLDRNQPQHF
TRBJ1-2,.,.,TRBV6-1,TGTGCCAGCAGTGAAGTGATCCAGGCTCTAAACTACACCTTC,CASSEVIQALNYTF
TRBJ2-3,TRBD2,.,TRBV29-1,TGCAGCGTAGCTAGCGGGAGAAGGACAGATACGCAGTATTTT,CSVASGRRTDTQYF
TRBJ1-1,.,.,TRBV6-1,TGTGCCAGCAGTGAAGAGGACGGTTTGAACACTGAAGCTTTCTTT,CASSEEDGLNTEAFF
TRBJ2-7,.,.,TRBV6-5,TGTGCCAGCATTCCCTGGGGCAAAACAGGGAACGAGCAGTACTTC,CASIPWGKTGNEQYF
TRBJ2-7,.,.,TRBV4-3,TGCGCCAGCAGCCAAGGACGTTCCTACGAGCAGTACTTC,CASSQGRSYEQYF
TRBJ2-3,TRBD2,.,TRBV4-2,TGTGCCAGCAGCCAAAAAAACGCGGGGGGGTCTCAGTATTTT,CASSQKNAGGSQYF
TRBJ2-1,.,.,TRBV6-4,TGTGCCAGCAGTTCCGAGGAGGCGAGTAATGAGCAGTTCTTC,CASSSEEASNEQFF
TRBJ2-1,TRBD2,.,TRBV27,TGTGCCAGCCGGAGCGGGAGTACTAGTTCCTACAATGAGCAGTTCTTC,CASRSGSTSSYNEQFF